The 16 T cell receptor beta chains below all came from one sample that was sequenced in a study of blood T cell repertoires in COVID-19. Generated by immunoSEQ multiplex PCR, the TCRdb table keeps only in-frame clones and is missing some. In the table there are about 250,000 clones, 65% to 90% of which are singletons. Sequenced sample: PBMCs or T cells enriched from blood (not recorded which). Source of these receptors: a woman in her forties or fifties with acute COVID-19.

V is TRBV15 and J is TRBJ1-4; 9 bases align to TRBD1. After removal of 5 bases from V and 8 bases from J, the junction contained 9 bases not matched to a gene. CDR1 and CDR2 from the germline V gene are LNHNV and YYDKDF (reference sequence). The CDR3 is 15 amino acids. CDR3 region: CATSEHRGPGEKLFF. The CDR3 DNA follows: TGTGCCACCAGCGAGCACAGGGGGCCGGGGGAAAAACTGTTTTTT.

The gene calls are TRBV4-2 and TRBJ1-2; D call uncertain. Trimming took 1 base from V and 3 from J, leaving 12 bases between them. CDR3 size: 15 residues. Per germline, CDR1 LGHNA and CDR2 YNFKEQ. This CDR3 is CASSQGSGSDYGYTF. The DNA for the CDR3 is TGTGCCAGCAGCCAAGGGTCCGGTTCGGACTATGGCTACACCTTC.

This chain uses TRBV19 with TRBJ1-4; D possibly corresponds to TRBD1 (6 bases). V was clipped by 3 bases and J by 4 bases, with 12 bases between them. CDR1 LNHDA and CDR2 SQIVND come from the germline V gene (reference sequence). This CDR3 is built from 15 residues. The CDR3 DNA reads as TGTGCCAGTAGTATCGGACAGAGTGTTAATGAAAAACTGTTTTTT. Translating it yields CASSIGQSVNEKLFF.

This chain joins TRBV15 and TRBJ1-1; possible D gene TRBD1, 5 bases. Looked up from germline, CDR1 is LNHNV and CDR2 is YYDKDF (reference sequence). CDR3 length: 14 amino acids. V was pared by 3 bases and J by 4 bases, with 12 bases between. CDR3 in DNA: TGTGCCACCAGCAGTCAACGGGGGGGCACTGAAGCTTTCTTT. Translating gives CATSSQRGGTEAFF.

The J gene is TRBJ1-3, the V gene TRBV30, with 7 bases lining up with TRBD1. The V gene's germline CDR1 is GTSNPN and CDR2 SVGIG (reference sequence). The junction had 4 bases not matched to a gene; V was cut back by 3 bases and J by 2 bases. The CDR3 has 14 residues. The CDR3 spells CAWREQGTGNTIYF. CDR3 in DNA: TGTGCCTGGAGAGAACAGGGGACTGGAAACACCATATATTTT. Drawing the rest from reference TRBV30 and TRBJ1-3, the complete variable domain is SQTIHQWPATLVQPVGSPLSLECTVEGTSNPNLYWYRQAAGRGLQLLFYSVGIGQISSEVPQNLSASRPQDRQFILSSKKLLLSDSGFYLCAWREQGTGNTIYFGEGSWLTVV.

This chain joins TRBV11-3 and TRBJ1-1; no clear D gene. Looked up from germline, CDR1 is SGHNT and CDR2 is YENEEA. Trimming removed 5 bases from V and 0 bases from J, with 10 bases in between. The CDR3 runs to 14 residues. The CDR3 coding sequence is TGTGCCAGCAGCCTCCGCGATATGAACACTGAAGCTTTCTTT. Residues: CASSLRDMNTEAFF.

The CDR3 loop is CASSRQYQETQYF. The DNA of the CDR3 is TGTGCCAGCAGCCGACAGTACCAAGAGACCCAGTACTTC. This chain uses TRBV9 with TRBJ2-5; D may be TRBD1 (5 bases). Trimming pared 4 bases from V and 0 bases from J, leaving 7 bases between. CDR1 SGDLS and CDR2 YYNGEE come from the germline V gene. The CDR3 runs to 13 residues.

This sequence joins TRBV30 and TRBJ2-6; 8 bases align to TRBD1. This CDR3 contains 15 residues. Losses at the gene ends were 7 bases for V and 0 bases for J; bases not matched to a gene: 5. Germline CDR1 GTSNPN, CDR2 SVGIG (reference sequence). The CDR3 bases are TGTGCCTCCGGACAGGGACTCTCTGGGGCCAACGTCCTGACTTTC. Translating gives CASGQGLSGANVLTF.

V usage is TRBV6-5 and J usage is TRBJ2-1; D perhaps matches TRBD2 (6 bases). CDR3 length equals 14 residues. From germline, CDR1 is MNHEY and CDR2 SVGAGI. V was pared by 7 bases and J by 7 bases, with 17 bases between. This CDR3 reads CASNIGTSWNEQFF. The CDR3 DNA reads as TGTGCCAGCAACATAGGGACTTCGTGGAATGAGCAGTTCTTC.

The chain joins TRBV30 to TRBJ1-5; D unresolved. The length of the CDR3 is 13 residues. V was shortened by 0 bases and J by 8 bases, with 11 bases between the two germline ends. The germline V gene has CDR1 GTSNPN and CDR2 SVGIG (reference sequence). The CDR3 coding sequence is TGTGCCTGGAGTGTCTCGGGAAGGGAGCCCCAGCATTTT. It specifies CAWSVSGREPQHF.

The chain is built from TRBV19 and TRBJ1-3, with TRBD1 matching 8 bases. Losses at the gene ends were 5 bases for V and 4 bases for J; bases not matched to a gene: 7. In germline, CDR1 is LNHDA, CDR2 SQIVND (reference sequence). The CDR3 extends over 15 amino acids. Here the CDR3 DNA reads TGTGCCAGTAGTGATTGGACAGGGATGGGAAACACCATATATTTT. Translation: CASSDWTGMGNTIYF.

CDR3 residues: CSVFVGNTIYF. CDR3 DNA: TGCAGCGTTTTTGTAGGAAACACCATATATTTT. The chain employs TRBV29-1 and TRBJ1-3; no clear D gene. The CDR3 runs 11 residues. Germline V gene lookup returns CDR1 SQVTM and CDR2 ANQGSEA. Trimming pared 5 bases from V and 4 bases from J, leaving 6 bases between.

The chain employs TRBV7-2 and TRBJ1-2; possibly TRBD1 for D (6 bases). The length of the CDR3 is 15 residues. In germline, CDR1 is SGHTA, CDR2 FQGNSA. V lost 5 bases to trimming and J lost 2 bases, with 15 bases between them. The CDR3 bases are TGTGCCAGCAGCGAGAGGGGGACCTCCAACTATGGCTACACCTTC. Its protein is CASSERGTSNYGYTF.

CDR3 in DNA: TGTGCCAGCAGCCAAGCGGGGGTCAGGCAGCCCCAGCATTTT. Protein: CASSQAGVRQPQHF. V and J are TRBV7-2 and TRBJ1-5; TRBD1 might be the D (5 bases). V was pared by 5 bases and J by 7 bases, with 15 bases between. This CDR3 is 14 amino acids long. The V gene's germline CDR1 is SGHTA and CDR2 FQGNSA.

The CDR3 is CAWSVPLSTEAFF. In DNA form, the CDR3 reads TGTGCCTGGAGTGTGCCCTTGAGCACTGAAGCTTTCTTT. The chain couples TRBV30 to TRBJ1-1; the D is unclear. V was trimmed by 0 bases and J by 4 bases, leaving 9 bases between them. The germline CDR1 and CDR2 sequences are GTSNPN and SVGIG (reference sequence). The CDR3 length is 13 residues.

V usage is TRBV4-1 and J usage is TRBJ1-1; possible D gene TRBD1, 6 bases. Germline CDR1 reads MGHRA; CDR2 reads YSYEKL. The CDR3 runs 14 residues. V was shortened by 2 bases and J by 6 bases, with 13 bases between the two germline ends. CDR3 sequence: CASSQRGKGAEAFF. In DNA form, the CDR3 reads TGCGCCAGCAGCCAAAGGGGGAAAGGCGCTGAAGCTTTCTTT.